This passage covers 28 T cell receptor beta chains from one sample sequenced in a study of tumor-infiltrating lymphocytes in primary liver carcinoma. Production of TCR beta cDNA used 400 to 650 ng total RNA together with a constant-region primer. Each TCR beta library was derived from three nested multiplex PCR rounds that employed slightly modified ARM-PCR. It was with TRBV1-TRBV30 forward primers and a C-beta reverse primer that the first two PCR rounds were run, at roughly 11 cycles each. Via MiXCR, TCRdb re-called the multiplex PCR reads, giving one row per CDR3 protein. Among approximately 73,000 distinct CDR3 sequences listed, more than 60% were seen once. Bulk tissue was left unsorted, and RNA and DNA were co-extracted from roughly 20-30 mg of it. What was sequenced was liver tumor tissue from sampling region 4. Regarding subset: tumor region T4, right-lateral pole. Receptor source: a man in his forties with primary liver carcinoma and hepatitis B virus infection.

To note about this clonotype: A junction end diverges from the germline sequence, so it may reflect a read error. The CDR3: CTSSLTGAQQYF. DNA for the CDR3: TGTACCAGCAGCCTGACAGGCGCCCAGCAGTACTTC. The V and J genes are TRBV28 and TRBJ2-7, with D perhaps matching TRBD1 (6 bases). Per the germline V gene, CDR1 is MDHEN and CDR2 is SYDVKM. The CDR3 runs 12 residues.

Notes on this clonotype: The germline gene is not matched at one end of the junction; a read error may be the cause. V gene TRBV12-3 or TRBV12-4 combines with J gene TRBJ2-5; D is perhaps TRBD2 (5 bases). The CDR3 is 13 residues long. The DNA of the CDR3 is TGTGCCAGCAGCCGGGATACCCAAGAGGCCCAGTACTTC. Amino acids: CASSRDTQEAQYF.

CDR3 nucleotide sequence: TGTGCCAGCATCTTTCGACTAGCGGGAGATTTCGATGGGCAGTTCTTC. Protein product: CASIFRLAGDFDGQFF. This chain joins TRBV11-2 and TRBJ2-1, with TRBD2 identical over 12 bases. The length of the CDR3 is 16 residues. J was trimmed by 12 bases and V by 7 bases; bases with no gene match: 16. Germline V CDR1 and CDR2: SGHAT, FQNNGV.

On this clonotype: An end of the junction does not agree with germline; a read error may underlie this. V and J are TRBV29-1 and TRBJ2-1; TRBD2 agrees at 7 bases. This CDR3 is built from 14 residues. CDR1 is SQVTM and CDR2 is ANQGSEA in the germline V gene. CDR3: CNVEDVRDYDEQFF. As DNA, the CDR3 is TGCAACGTTGAGGACGTCAGGGACTACGATGAACAGTTCTTC.

Points on this clonotype: Mismatch with germline at one junction end may stem from a read error. The genes are TRBV11-2 and TRBJ2-7; 7 nucleotides align to TRBD2. The CDR3 consists of 15 residues. Germline V lookup: CDR1 SGHAT, CDR2 FQNNGV. The CDR3 protein is CASCLVGGSSYGQYF. In nucleotides, the CDR3 is TGTGCCAGCTGTTTAGTGGGGGGGAGTTCCTACGGGCAGTACTTC.

The chain recombines TRBV6-1 with TRBJ1-6, with D possibly TRBD1 on 5 matching bases. This CDR3 is built from 15 residues. Germline values: CDR1 MNHNS, CDR2 SASEGT. The chain's CDR3 is CTTTPQQDGNSPLHF. The CDR3 region has the DNA TGTACCACCACCCCCCAACAGGATGGAAATTCACCCCTCCACTTT.

About this clonotype itself: The conserved phenylalanine or tryptophan is not found at the CDR3 terminus, so this likely reflects a read error. V is TRBV7-9 and J is TRBJ2-2; D not resolved. The CDR3 consists of 12 residues. Germline CDR1 and CDR2: SEHNR and FQNEAQ (reference sequence). CDR3 sequence: CACSFNSGELFS. DNA for the CDR3: TGTGCCTGCAGCTTTAACAGCGGGGAGCTGTTTTCC.

CDR3 nucleotides: TGTGCCAGCAGTGAAGGTGGGGGGCCGGAGACCCAGTACTTC. It encodes CASSEGGGPETQYF. The chain links TRBV2 to TRBJ2-5; D may correspond to TRBD1 or TRBD2 (6 bases each). The germline CDR1 and CDR2 sequences are SNHLY and FYNNEI. The CDR3 has 14 residues. V was shortened by 1 base and J by 5 bases, with 11 bases between the two germline ends.

About this clonotype: A much larger clone sits a single nucleotide away, making a read error possible. This rearrangement joins TRBV25-1 to TRBJ1-3; 7 bases map to TRBD1. Losses at the gene ends were 11 bases for V and 1 base for J; bases not matched to a gene: 8. CDR3 length: 14 residues. The germline gives CDR1 MGHDK, CDR2 SYGVNS. In DNA form, the CDR3 reads TGTGCCGCGCAGTGCAGGGGGTCTGGAAACACCATATATTTT. Translation gives CAAQCRGSGNTIYF.

A remark on this clonotype: At one end, the junction sequence differs from germline, possibly due to a read error. V is TRBV4-1 and J is TRBJ1-5; TRBD1 is a possible D gene (5 bases). Per the germline V gene, CDR1 is MGHRA and CDR2 is YSYEKL. The CDR3 spans 15 residues. DNA for the CDR3: TGCGCCAACAGCCGAGGAGGAGGGGACGGCCAGCCCCATCACTTT. Translated, it gives CANSRGGGDGQPHHF.

A remark on this clonotype: A much larger clonotype is one base distant, so this may be a read error. Given the absence of the conserved phenylalanine or tryptophan at the CDR3 end, a read error is likely. V usage is TRBV28 and J usage is TRBJ1-5; D unresolved. Germline V lookup: CDR1 MDHEN, CDR2 SYDVKM. V was shortened by 6 bases and J by 1 base, with 7 bases between the two germline ends. This CDR3 comprises 13 residues. CDR3 protein: CASRAQSNQPQHS. The CDR3 nucleotides are TGTGCCAGCAGGGCTCAAAGCAATCAGCCCCAGCATTCT.

The rearrangement joins TRBV11-2 to TRBJ2-1, with 11 bases matching TRBD2. The CDR3 has 16 residues. The germline gives CDR1 SGHAT, CDR2 FQNNGV. Losses at the gene ends were 11 bases for V and 15 bases for J; bases not matched to a gene: 24. This chain's CDR3 is CAGTYSSISGRGGGFF. The CDR3 DNA follows: TGTGCCGGCACCTACTCTTCGATTAGCGGGAGGGGAGGCGGGTTCTTC. Based on the CDR3 plus reference TRBV11-2 and TRBJ2-1, the full variable domain is EAGVAQSPRYKIIEKRQSVAFWCNPISGHATLYWYQQILGQGPKLLIQFQNNGVVDDSQLPKDRFSAERLKGVDSTLKIQPAKLEDSAVYLCAGTYSSISGRGGGFFGPGTRLTVL.

This clonotype has a count of ten or more. J is TRBJ1-1 and V is TRBV12-5; 8 bases map to TRBD1. J lost 7 bases, V lost 3 bases, and 1 base had no gene match. Germline values: CDR1 LGHNT, CDR2 FRNRAP. CDR3 length: 12 residues. In DNA form, the CDR3 reads TGTGCTAGTGGTTTCGGACAGGGTGAAGCTTTCTTT. This gives the protein CASGFGQGEAFF.

With regard to this clonotype: The germline gene is not matched at one end of the junction; a read error may be the cause. This chain links TRBV6-1 with TRBJ2-1; D remains ambiguous. Germline loops: CDR1 MNHNS, CDR2 SASEGT. This CDR3 contains 16 residues. This CDR3 reads CASTKGGLSSHNEQFF. CDR3 DNA: TGTGCCAGCACCAAGGGTGGGCTTAGCTCCCACAATGAGCAATTCTTC.

A word on this clonotype: A much larger clone differs by one base, so this may be a read error. The chain combines TRBV16 with TRBJ1-5; D not certain. The germline gives CDR1 KGHSY, CDR2 FQNENV. This CDR3 is built from 15 residues. V was pared by 5 bases and J by 0 bases, with 11 bases between. The CDR3 DNA is TGTGCCAGCAGCTTCGGCAGCTCTAGCAATCAGCCCCAGCATTTT. As protein: CASSFGSSSNQPQHF.

This clonotype was picked up many times. The chain employs TRBV10-2 and TRBJ2-7; no firm D call. Looked up from germline, CDR1 is WSHSY and CDR2 is SAAADI. This CDR3 has 12 amino acids. V was pared by 5 bases and J by 5 bases, with 10 bases between. CDR3 sequence reads: CASSRSVNEQYF. Written as DNA, the CDR3 is TGCGCCAGCAGTCGAAGCGTCAACGAGCAGTACTTC.

Regarding this clonotype: This is likely a read error, given that the CDR3 carries no conserved phenylalanine or tryptophan at its end. The chain is built from TRBV11-2 and TRBJ2-3; D possibly corresponds to TRBD2 (6 bases). Between the trimmed V and J ends, which lost 5 bases and 8 bases, there was a span of 17 bases. CDR1 is SGHAT, CDR2 FQNNGV, per germline. There are 14 residues in the CDR3. DNA for the CDR3: TGTGCCAGCAGCCTGGGACCCGGGGGTGGTACGCAGTATCTT. It yields the protein CASSLGPGGGTQYL.

This clonotype has at least ten counts. The rearrangement uses TRBV5-4 and TRBJ1-1; D is perhaps TRBD1 (5 bases). The CDR3 is 15 residues long. Germline lookup yields CDR1 SGHNT and CDR2 YYREEE (reference sequence). Between the trimmed V and J ends, which lost 4 bases and 7 bases, there was a span of 20 bases. The DNA of the CDR3 is TGTGCCAGCAGCGCCCTGACACGGGGAAGGGGTGAAGCTTTCTTT. This codes for CASSALTRGRGEAFF.

For this clonotype: Germline is not matched at one junction end, which may reflect a read error. The chain joins TRBV28 to TRBJ2-7; 13 bases fit TRBD2. The CDR3 runs to 20 residues. Germline loops: CDR1 MDHEN, CDR2 SYDVKM. CDR3 nucleotides: TGTGCCGGCAGTTCCGCAGGACTAGCGGGAGCCGAAAAATTACTTTACGAGCAGTACTTC. Amino acids: CAGSSAGLAGAEKLLYEQYF.

A remark on this clonotype: One junction end disagrees with the germline gene, perhaps due to a read error. The chain recombines TRBV11-2 with TRBJ2-1, with D perhaps matching TRBD1 or TRBD2 (5 bases each). The germline CDR1 and CDR2 sequences are SGHAT and FQNNGV. The CDR3 is made up of 22 amino acids. For the CDR3, the DNA is TGTGCCAGCAGCCTCTCCTACCGGGGTCCCGTGAAACAGGTTCGCTCCTATAATAAGCAGCTCTTC. This translates into CASSLSYRGPVKQVRSYNKQLF.

A word on this clonotype: Germline is not matched at one junction end, which may reflect a read error. The CDR3 protein is CGAETIGEAQYF. In nucleotides, the CDR3 is TGCGGCGCCGAGACTATCGGAGAGGCCCAATACTTC. The chain is built from TRBV29-1 and TRBJ2-5; perhaps TRBD2 as D (5 bases). The germline gives CDR1 SQVTM, CDR2 ANQGSEA. The CDR3 extends over 12 amino acids.

With respect to this clonotype: Because the CDR3 is missing its conserved closing phenylalanine or tryptophan, this is likely a read error. In DNA form, the CDR3 reads TGTGCCAGCAGTTACGGGACTAGCCACGAGACCCAGTACCTC. Amino acids: CASSYGTSHETQYL. The chain links TRBV6-5 to TRBJ2-5, with 9 bases identical to TRBD2. J lost 5 bases, V lost 2 bases, and 3 bases had no gene match. Germline loops: CDR1 MNHEY, CDR2 SVGAGI. CDR3 length equals 14 residues.

This clonotype came up a few times. J is TRBJ1-1 and V is TRBV7-9; D uncertain. This CDR3 region has 14 residues. V lost 1 base and J 0 bases, leaving 6 bases between the germline ends. Germline V gene lookup returns CDR1 SEHNR and CDR2 FQNEAQ (reference sequence). CDR3 sequence (DNA): TGTGCCAGCAGCTTAGGCCAGCTGAACACTGAAGCTTTCTTT. Its protein is CASSLGQLNTEAFF.

With respect to this clonotype: The CDR3 does not close with the conserved phenylalanine or tryptophan, likely indicating a read error. This chain connects TRBV6-1 to TRBJ2-7, with TRBD2 matching 8 bases. Germline CDR1 reads MNHNS; CDR2 reads SASEGT. This CDR3 has 14 residues. Here the CDR3 DNA reads TGTGCCACCAGTGAAGCGGGAGACCTCGGAGAGCAGTACCTC. Translating it yields CATSEAGDLGEQYL.

At least ten counts were recorded for this clonotype. The V gene is TRBV10-3, the J gene TRBJ2-1; D may correspond to TRBD1 or TRBD2 (5 bases each). Germline V gives CDR1 ENHRY, CDR2 SYGVKD. This CDR3 is 14 amino acids long. V was shortened by 0 bases and J by 6 bases, with 9 bases between the two germline ends. The CDR3 nucleotides read TGTGCCATCAGTGAGTCGGCAGGGACCAATGAGCAGTTCTTC. Its protein product is CAISESAGTNEQFF.

This clonotype is deemed medium-sized. V usage is TRBV11-2 and J usage is TRBJ1-2; 9 bases map to TRBD1. After removal of 3 bases from V and 2 bases from J, the junction contained 1 base not matched to a gene. CDR3 length equals 14 residues. In germline, CDR1 is SGHAT, CDR2 FQNNGV. The CDR3 DNA follows: TGTGCCAGCAGCTTTGGGACAGGGAACTATGGCTACACCTTC. This translates into CASSFGTGNYGYTF. Supplemented by reference TRBV11-2 and TRBJ1-2, the full variable domain reads EAGVAQSPRYKIIEKRQSVAFWCNPISGHATLYWYQQILGQGPKLLIQFQNNGVVDDSQLPKDRFSAERLKGVDSTLKIQPAKLEDSAVYLCASSFGTGNYGYTFGSGTRLTVV.

A word on this clonotype: Being one base from a much bigger clone, this may be a read error. The rearrangement joins TRBV28 to TRBJ2-3, with D perhaps being TRBD1 or TRBD2 (5 bases each). The CDR3 contains 14 residues. Per the germline V gene, CDR1 is MDHEN and CDR2 is SYDVKM. The CDR3 region is CGSTPGTNTDTQYF. Here the CDR3 DNA reads TGTGGCAGCACCCCCGGGACGAACACAGATACGCAGTATTTT.

This clonotype was observed many times. V and J are TRBV6-1 and TRBJ2-5; 8 nucleotides agree with TRBD2. J lost 2 bases, V lost 5 bases, and 7 bases had no gene match. CDR3 length equals 15 residues. The germline CDR1 and CDR2 sequences are MNHNS and SASEGT. This CDR3 is CASSTLAGRQETQYF. The CDR3, as DNA: TGTGCCAGCAGTACCCTAGCGGGCCGACAAGAGACCCAGTACTTC.